This T cell receptor (beta chain) was recorded in a study of blood T cell repertoires in COVID-19. Overall study context: COVID-19 samples, acute and convalescent, were from the United States, Italy and Spain. Nucleic acid was either cDNA or gDNA, and it came from T cells, B-cell-depleted T cells, or PBMCs.

Study processing details: The authors estimated nucleated cell counts from reference gene primer amplification. Profiling relied on immunoSEQ multiplex PCR, and the TCRdb table lists in-frame clones only, not all of them. Clonal size and the V and J genes are those of that table, whereas D and trimming came from the DNA. The table lists a few hundred thousand clones, 86% of them singletons. Material: peripheral blood. The sequence was collected from a woman in her forties or fifties with acute or convalescent COVID-19.

The CDR3 reads CSSGQGRTEAFF. The DNA of the CDR3 is TGCAGCTCGGGACAGGGCCGCACTGAAGCTTTCTTT. The chain employs TRBV29-1 and TRBJ1-1; TRBD1 agrees at 9 bases. The CDR3 sequence is 12 residues long. V lost 8 bases to trimming and J lost 4 bases; unmatched junction nucleotides: 5. Germline CDR1 is SQVTM and CDR2 is ANQGSEA. Full variable domain (missing parts from reference TRBV29-1 and TRBJ1-1): SAVISQKPSRDICQRGTSLTIQCQVDSQVTMMFWYRQQPGQSLTLIATANQGSEATYESGFVIDKFPISRPNLTFSTLTVSNMSPEDSSIYLCSSGQGRTEAFFGQGTRLTVV.